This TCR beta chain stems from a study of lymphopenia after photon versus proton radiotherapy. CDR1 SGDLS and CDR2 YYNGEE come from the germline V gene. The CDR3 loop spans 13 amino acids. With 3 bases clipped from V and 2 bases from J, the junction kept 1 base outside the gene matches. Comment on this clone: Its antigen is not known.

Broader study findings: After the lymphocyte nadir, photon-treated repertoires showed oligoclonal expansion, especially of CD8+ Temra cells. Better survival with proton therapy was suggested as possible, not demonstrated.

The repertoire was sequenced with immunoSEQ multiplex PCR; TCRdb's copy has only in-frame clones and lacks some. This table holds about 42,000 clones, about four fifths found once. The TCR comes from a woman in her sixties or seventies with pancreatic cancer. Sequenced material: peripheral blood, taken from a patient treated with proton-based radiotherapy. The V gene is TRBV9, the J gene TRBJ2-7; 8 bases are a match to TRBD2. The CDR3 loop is CASSAGLAYEQYF. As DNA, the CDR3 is TGTGCCAGCAGCGCGGGACTAGCCTACGAGCAGTACTTC.